This T cell receptor (beta chain) was captured in a study of blood T cell repertoires in COVID-19 (dated by TCRdb to the early 2020s). Background for the entire study: The collaborator samples originated in the United States, Italy and Spain and spanned the acute and convalescent phases of COVID-19. The prospective study material was composed of cDNA or gDNA derived from T cells, B-cell-depleted T cells, or PBMCs. Subjects who had been exposed to COVID-19, were actively infected with it, or had recovered from it provided the deeply sampled blood TCRbeta repertoires that made up the dataset. The repertoires were released in a freely available public database meant as a resource for research on the immune response to SARS-CoV-2. The samples were drawn from the first 160 participants of the ongoing ImmuneRACE study and from 950 to 1,500 subjects provided by 6 global collaborators. Nearly every sample came with metadata listing a de-identified subject ID, COVID-19 status, age in years and sex. HLA class I and class II types, where available, came from metadata supplied by the sample provider rather than from assay-based typing.

TCRbeta CDR3 regions were amplified from genomic DNA using the immunoSEQ Assay, a bias-controlled multiplex PCR. The paper's data handling went like this. Within the assay, amplification of reference gene primers was used to estimate how many nucleated cells each sample contained. Sequence reads were collapsed and filtered to measure the absolute abundance of every unique TCRbeta CDR3 rearrangement. For each sample, productive Simpson clonality was calculated as the square root of Simpson's diversity index over productive rearrangements. This immuneACCESS table, as held by TCRdb, lists in-frame sequences with V and J called but not all clones. Of the missing ones, under half trace to an unresolved V gene in checked studies; the others have no known cause. The DNA was the basis for D and trimming; V, J and clone size are from that table. The sample has roughly 150,000 clones on record, about nine tenths of them singletons. Of the sample, around 4.5% is held by the ten largest clones.

Enrolling through a virtual design, the prospective study's participants ranged in age from roughly 18 to 100 years and lived across some 22 United States geographic areas. To assign participants to cohorts, the prospective study relied on clinical history that participants themselves reported in a screening survey and a study questionnaire. For ImmuneRACE Cohort 3, a participant was defined as recovered based on two consecutive negative NP/OP PCR tests, clearance by a healthcare professional, or resolution of symptoms. In the prospective study, whole blood, serum and a nasopharyngeal or oropharyngeal swab were collected from each participant by mobile phlebotomists. Additional blood draws and questionnaires over a 2-month period could optionally be provided by prospective study participants. Blood samples from the prospective study were shipped frozen or at room temperature prior to DNA extraction.

Concerning this clone itself: The specificity of this receptor is unknown. Per-base qualities were not stored, and no clone one base away is much larger.

What the work shows at the level of the full study, not this receptor alone: Clinical and demographic metadata were provided uncurated, with the amount varying by source and participant.

Spanning cysteine to phenylalanine, the CDR3 consists of 13 amino acids. The DNA shown is the 39-base CDR3, in frame from base 1. CDR1 and CDR2 are drawn from the germline V gene: SNHLY, FYNNEI. Clipping removes 6 bases from V and 8 bases from J, with 6 as the unmatched junction base count. Recombination connected TRBV2 to TRBJ1-4; TRBD1 matches 7 bases in the middle. The sequenced sample was PBMCs or T cells enriched from blood (not recorded which). This clonotype originated in a man aged 50 to 59 who had recovered from COVID-19. Here the CDR3 is given as CASRNRGAEKLFF. In nucleotides, the sequence is TGTGCCAGCAGGAACAGGGGCGCCGAAAAACTGTTTTTT.